Listed below are T cell receptor beta chains from one sample, sequenced in a study of cytomegalovirus exposure and HLA in healthy donors. Here immunoSEQ multiplex PCR was the method, and the copy in TCRdb shows in-frame clones only, minus some. The table lists under 200,000 clones, 71% of them singletons. The sequencing sample was made of PBMCs. These receptors were taken from a woman aged 25-40 years in good health and CMV-seronegative. Each CDR3 is given with its conserved first and last residue. The D gene is left open where the match is weak. The size of a clone is reported for some rows only, either as once, few or many, or as a class for expanded clones.

length: 19
J: TRBJ2-1
D: TRBD2
V: TRBV27
size: -
DNA: TGTGCCAGCAGTGGGGGGGGAAATTCACTAGCGGATTTATACAATGAGCAGTTCTTC
CDR3: CASSGGGNSLADLYNEQFF

length: 16
J: TRBJ1-3
D: TRBD1
V: TRBV4-3
size: once
DNA: TGCGCCAGCAGCCACATCGCAGGGGGATCTGGAAACACCATATATTTT
CDR3: CASSHIAGGSGNTIYF

length: 15
J: TRBJ2-1
D: TRBD1
V: TRBV7-3
size: -
DNA: TGTGCCAGCAGCGAAAGGACAGGGACCCACAATGAGCAGTTCTTC
CDR3: CASSERTGTHNEQFF

length: 14
J: TRBJ2-3
D: -
V: TRBV10-1
size: once
DNA: TGCGCCAGCAGTGAGCTCGCGGGCACAGATACGCAGTATTTT
CDR3: CASSELAGTDTQYF

length: 12
J: TRBJ1-1
D: -
V: TRBV29-1
size: -
DNA: TGCAGCGTTGAGTCGGGGAACACTGAAGCTTTCTTT
CDR3: CSVESGNTEAFF

length: 12
J: TRBJ1-1
D: -
V: TRBV28
size: -
DNA: TGTGCCAGCAGTAAACAGAACACTGAAGCTTTCTTT
CDR3: CASSKQNTEAFF

length: 14
J: TRBJ2-5
D: TRBD1
V: TRBV2
size: -
DNA: TGTGCCAGCAGTGGGTACAGGGGGCAGGAGACCCAGTACTTC
CDR3: CASSGYRGQETQYF

length: 13
J: TRBJ2-2
D: TRBD2
V: TRBV27
size: -
DNA: TGTGCCAGCAGTCCCGGGGGGGGCGGGGAGCTGTTTTTT
CDR3: CASSPGGGGELFF

length: 14
J: TRBJ1-2
D: -
V: TRBV7-2
size: -
DNA: TGTGCCAGCAGCTTATCCTCTAGGGAGGAGGGCTACACCTTC
CDR3: CASSLSSREEGYTF

length: 14
J: TRBJ1-2
D: TRBD1
V: TRBV6-1
size: once
DNA: TGTGCCAGCAGTGAAGGGCAGGGGGCTTATGGCTACACCTTC
CDR3: CASSEGQGAYGYTF

length: 16
J: TRBJ2-1
D: TRBD1
V: TRBV6-5
size: -
DNA: TGTGCCAGCAGTTACGGGGGACAGGGGGAGGGCAATGAGCAGTTCTTC
CDR3: CASSYGGQGEGNEQFF

length: 14
J: TRBJ2-7
D: -
V: TRBV28
size: -
DNA: TGTGCCAGCAGTACTACGGGTACCCACTACGAGCAGTACTTC
CDR3: CASSTTGTHYEQYF

length: 14
J: TRBJ1-2
D: TRBD1
V: TRBV6-5
size: few
DNA: TGTGCCAGCAGACGACAGGGTCTGAACTATGGCTACACCTTC
CDR3: CASRRQGLNYGYTF

length: 16
J: TRBJ2-2
D: -
V: TRBV7-3
size: once
DNA: TGTGCCAGCAGCTTATCCCGCGGTACCAACACCGGGGAGCTGTTTTTT
CDR3: CASSLSRGTNTGELFF

length: 14
J: TRBJ2-2
D: -
V: TRBV29-1
size: few
DNA: TGCAGCGTTGGTAGACAGACAAACACCGGGGAGCTGTTTTTT
CDR3: CSVGRQTNTGELFF

length: 13
J: TRBJ2-7
D: TRBD2
V: TRBV28
size: -
DNA: TGTGCCAGCAGCCTGACTAGCCTCTACGAGCAGTACTTC
CDR3: CASSLTSLYEQYF

length: 17
J: TRBJ1-6
D: TRBD1
V: TRBV4-3
size: -
DNA: TGCGCCAGCAGCCAAGAAGGGCTTGGACAGGGCGATTCACCCCTCCACTTT
CDR3: CASSQEGLGQGDSPLHF

length: 14
J: TRBJ2-7
D: -
V: TRBV7-6
size: -
DNA: TGTGCCAGCAGCTTAGCTTCCAGGTCTTACGAGCAGTACTTC
CDR3: CASSLASRSYEQYF

length: 13
J: TRBJ2-7
D: TRBD2
V: TRBV7-2
size: -
DNA: TGTGCCAGCACCTACGGGGGGGCGCAACAGCAGTACTTC
CDR3: CASTYGGAQQQYF

length: 13
J: TRBJ2-7
D: -
V: TRBV5-8
size: -
DNA: TGTGCCAGCAGCTTGGGCAGAACCTACGAGCAGTACTTC
CDR3: CASSLGRTYEQYF

length: 16
J: TRBJ2-1
D: TRBD1
V: TRBV5-1
size: few
DNA: TGCGCCAGTAGCCCTTGGGGGACAGGGGCGGACAATGAGCAGTTCTTC
CDR3: CASSPWGTGADNEQFF

length: 15
J: TRBJ2-7
D: TRBD2
V: TRBV4-3
size: -
DNA: TGCGCCAGCAGCCAAGATTCTAGCGGGAGGTACGAGCAGTACTTC
CDR3: CASSQDSSGRYEQYF

length: 12
J: TRBJ1-2
D: TRBD1
V: TRBV29-1
size: -
DNA: TGCAGCGTAGCAGGACAGGACTATGGCTACACCTTC
CDR3: CSVAGQDYGYTF

length: 16
J: TRBJ1-3
D: -
V: TRBV4-3
size: -
DNA: TGCGCCAGCAGCCAAGTCCTCCGTTTGGCCGGAAACACCATATATTTT
CDR3: CASSQVLRLAGNTIYF

length: 15
J: TRBJ2-2
D: -
V: TRBV4-3
size: -
DNA: TGCGCCAGCAGTCTTTACAATCAGAACACCGGGGAGCTGTTTTTT
CDR3: CASSLYNQNTGELFF

length: 13
J: TRBJ1-5
D: -
V: TRBV7-3
size: -
DNA: TGTGCCAGCAGCTTCGGACTGAATCAGCCCCAGCATTTT
CDR3: CASSFGLNQPQHF

length: 14
J: TRBJ1-6
D: -
V: TRBV28
size: -
DNA: TGTGCCAGCAGTTTGGAGCATCATAATTCACCCCTCCACTTT
CDR3: CASSLEHHNSPLHF

length: 14
J: TRBJ2-2
D: TRBD1
V: TRBV6-5
size: -
DNA: TGTGCCAGCAGTTATTCGCAGGGGGCCGGGGAGCTGTTTTTT
CDR3: CASSYSQGAGELFF

length: 16
J: TRBJ2-2
D: TRBD2
V: TRBV15
size: -
DNA: TGTGCCACCAGCAGAGAAGGCCTAGCGGGAGTCGGGGAGCTGTTTTTT
CDR3: CATSREGLAGVGELFF

length: 18
J: TRBJ1-2
D: -
V: TRBV4-1
size: -
DNA: TGCGCCAGCAGCCAAGATGGTGGGGTCAGAACCAGGGGCTATGGCTACACCTTC
CDR3: CASSQDGGVRTRGYGYTF

length: 12
J: TRBJ2-2
D: -
V: TRBV13
size: -
DNA: TGTGCCAGCAGGGAGGACACCGGGGAGCTGTTTTTT
CDR3: CASREDTGELFF

length: 15
J: TRBJ2-1
D: TRBD2
V: TRBV27
size: -
DNA: TGTGCCAGCAGTGGGGCTCCTAGCGGGATCAATGAGCAGTTCTTC
CDR3: CASSGAPSGINEQFF